This passage covers 13 T cell receptor beta chains from one sample sequenced in a study of T cell repertoires in cytomegalovirus infection. TCRdb processed the reads anew with MiXCR; each CDR3 protein has one entry. The table shows about 900,000 distinct CDR3 sequences, with 30% to 40% occurring only once. Their antigens are not known. Sample: cultured CD8+ T cells from PBMCs, taken from culture after CMV antigen stimulation. These receptors originate from a human donor in good health (CMV status not recorded). Some clones in this sample may be carry-over from other donors' samples.

This clonotype showed up just once. One end of the junction is discordant with germline, which a read error may explain. The chain has TRBV7-8 and TRBJ2-1; 8 positions agree with TRBD2. This CDR3 is 15 amino acids long. Germline V gene lookup returns CDR1 SGHVS and CDR2 FQNEAQ. The CDR3 sequence: CANSALAGSYNEQFF. The DNA of the CDR3 is TGTGCCAACAGCGCCTTAGCGGGGTCCTACAATGAGCAGTTCTTC.

The V and J genes are TRBV2 and TRBJ1-6; D not resolved. CDR1 SNHLY and CDR2 FYNNEI come from the germline V gene. V was clipped by 1 base and J by 0 bases, with 7 bases between them. The CDR3 loop spans 16 amino acids. The CDR3 protein is CASSEVVSSYNSPLHF. The CDR3 region has the DNA TGTGCCAGCAGTGAAGTTGTCAGCTCCTATAATTCACCCCTCCACTTT.

This clonotype was detected only a few times. V and J are TRBV10-3 and TRBJ1-2; a weak D match, TRBD1 (5 bases). The CDR3 consists of 14 residues. Per germline, CDR1 ENHRY and CDR2 SYGVKD. The germline V and J ends were trimmed by 0 bases and 9 bases, with 14 bases remaining between them. The CDR3 coding sequence is TGTGCCATCAGTGAGTCGCCGGGGGATAAGAGCTACACCTTC. This sequence encodes CAISESPGDKSYTF.

This clonotype was observed a few times. The rearrangement links TRBV6-1 to TRBJ1-2; the D is unclear. Germline-derived CDR1 and CDR2 are MNHNS and SASEGT. This CDR3 has 14 amino acids. The V and J ends lost 5 bases and 11 bases respectively, with 21 bases between them. CDR3 DNA: TGTGCCAGCAGTCCCATCGGAATAGGGAGAGAGTACACCTTC. This sequence encodes CASSPIGIGREYTF.

This clonotype showed up just a few times. The chain employs TRBV11-2 and TRBJ2-7; 9 bases map to TRBD1. Germline V gene data show CDR1 as SGHAT and CDR2 as FQNNGV. V trimming: 5 bases; J trimming: 3 bases; junction bases outside the gene matches: 14. This CDR3 region has 17 residues. For the CDR3, the DNA is TGTGCCAGCAGCCTTGAGATAACCGGGACAGGGTTCTACGAGCAGTACGTC. Its translation is CASSLEITGTGFYEQYV.

This clonotype was seen a handful of times. The chain uses TRBV19 and TRBJ1-1, with TRBD1 as a possible D gene (5 bases). Trimming left V 7 bases short and J 2 bases short, with 20 bases between. CDR1 LNHDA and CDR2 SQIVND come from the germline V gene (reference sequence). This CDR3 region has 16 residues. The CDR3 spells CASNPRGGPVNTEAFF. DNA for the CDR3: TGTGCCAGTAATCCCCGGGGCGGGCCGGTAAACACTGAAGCTTTCTTT.

The rearrangement uses TRBV18 and TRBJ2-3; 7 bases agree with TRBD1. J lost 1 base, V lost 3 bases, and 4 bases had no gene match. Germline loops: CDR1 KGHSH, CDR2 LQKENI. The CDR3 loop spans 15 amino acids. CDR3 nucleotide sequence: TGTGCCAGCTCACCGACGGGACAGCGCACAGATACGCAGTATTTT. The encoded protein is CASSPTGQRTDTQYF.

This chain uses TRBV4-2 with TRBJ2-1; maybe TRBD1 (6 bases). CDR1 LGHNA and CDR2 YNFKEQ come from the germline V gene. The V and J ends lost 2 bases and 6 bases respectively, with 17 bases between them. The CDR3 extends over 16 amino acids. The CDR3 bases are TGTGCCAGCAGCCAACTACAGGGCCAGAGGGCCAATGAGCAGTTCTTC. It yields the protein CASSQLQGQRANEQFF.

This clonotype was recorded many times. The V and J genes are TRBV7-9 and TRBJ2-1, with D perhaps TRBD2 (6 bases). Germline V gene sequence: CDR1 SEHNR, CDR2 FQNEAQ (reference sequence). There are 11 residues in the CDR3. Trimming left V 2 bases short and J 12 bases short, with 8 bases between. The CDR3 protein is CASSLRLVQFF. The DNA of the CDR3 is TGTGCCAGCAGCTTAAGACTAGTGCAGTTCTTC.

In this sample, this clonotype turned up a few times. The V call is TRBV27, the J call TRBJ1-2, with 9 nucleotides matching TRBD1. CDR3 length: 15 amino acids. Germline values: CDR1 MNHEY, CDR2 SMNVEV (reference sequence). V lost 5 bases and J lost 3; bases outside the gene matches: 7. Written as DNA, the CDR3 is TGTGCCAGCAGTCCTGGGACAGGGAGCTACTATGGCTACACCTTC. Protein: CASSPGTGSYYGYTF.

V is TRBV4-1 and J is TRBJ2-4, with D unresolved. The V end was cut by 1 base, the J end by 10 bases, with 5 bases between. Germline V gene lookup returns CDR1 MGHRA and CDR2 YSYEKL. The CDR3 spans 11 residues. The CDR3 sequence is CASSQGRIQYF. The CDR3 bases are TGCGCCAGCAGCCAAGGACGGATTCAGTACTTC.

This clonotype has a handful of counts. This CDR3 reads CASSEYLTGGFSTGELFF. The CDR3 coding sequence is TGTGCCAGCAGTGAATACCTTACAGGGGGCTTTAGCACCGGGGAGCTGTTTTTT. V and J are TRBV6-1 and TRBJ2-2; 9 bases line up with TRBD1. The CDR3 length is 18 residues. The trim removed 2 bases at V and 4 bases at J, leaving 11 bases unmatched. Germline V CDR1 and CDR2: MNHNS, SASEGT.

This clonotype was observed at least ten times. The chain is built from TRBV7-2 and TRBJ2-1, with D possibly being TRBD2 (6 bases). The V gene lost 1 base and the J gene lost 9 bases, with 13 bases spanning the gap. The CDR3 has 14 residues. Germline V CDR1 and CDR2: SGHTA, FQGNSA. CDR3 region: CASSLGFGAGEQFF. CDR3 sequence (DNA): TGTGCCAGCAGCTTAGGTTTCGGAGCGGGTGAGCAGTTCTTC.